Below, one T cell receptor beta chain is given with its context. What it binds is unknown. Documented time point: late sampling 161 to 241 days after vaccination in a few convalescent patients. Treatment of the sample: roughly ten-day PBMC culture with coronavirus spike peptide pools or control peptides (ViraFEST assay). At both days 3 and 7, half the medium was replaced with fresh IL-2 medium. These data originate in a study of vaccination and CD4 T cells after COVID-19. On the study more broadly: Investigators took post-vaccine samples a median roughly 72 days after dose two, within a range of 14 to 241. Study-wide results and limits: Convalescent patients showed a median around 90% of reactive clones that were seen only post-vaccination.

Once obtained from cultured CD4+ T cells, the DNA was sequenced using the Oncomine TCR Beta short-read assay. TCRdb reanalysed the PCR reads using MiXCR and keeps one entry per CDR3 protein. This table has around 18,000 distinct CDR3 sequences, about 45% appearing once. Trimming left V 8 bases short and J 1 base short, with 5 bases between. Germline lookup yields CDR1 MGHDK and CDR2 SYGVNS. The CDR3 has 11 residues. The rearrangement uses TRBV25-1 and TRBJ1-1; no reliable D call. The clonotype originates from a human donor who had recovered from COVID-19. Sequenced here: CD4+ T cells from blood, cultured in vitro, sampled about 7 months after SARS-CoV-2 vaccination. This chain's CDR3 is CASSQNTEAFF. CDR3 DNA sequence: TGTGCCAGCTCGCAGAACACTGAAGCTTTCTTT.